This TCR beta chain was sequenced for a study of identifying expanded T cells in peripheral blood. Details on this clone: The antigen remains unidentified.

Study-wide results and limits: Across healthy donors, higher total template counts meant significantly greater roughly two-week count variance.

The method was immunoSEQ multiplex PCR; TCRdb's version includes in-frame clones alone and lacks a portion of them. The sample consists of around 99,000 clones, about 88% of them appearing once. V was clipped by 5 bases and J by 4 bases, with 15 bases between them. Germline values: CDR1 SGHRS, CDR2 YFSETQ. The CDR3 length is 15 residues. The chain links TRBV5-1 to TRBJ2-2, with D perhaps TRBD1 or TRBD2 (5 bases each). Material for sequencing was blood. The receptor's source is a person aged 18 to 75 in good health. The CDR3 loop reads CASRSLGGGTGELFF. The CDR3, as DNA: TGCGCCAGCAGGAGCCTAGGTGGGGGCACCGGGGAGCTGTTTTTT.